Each of the 21 T cell receptor beta chains below was sequenced from the same sample in a study of monozygotic twins with inflammatory bowel disease. For each CDR3 protein, TCRdb gives one entry from its re-call of the 5' RACE reads, without DNA. The sample data list over 110,000 distinct CDR3 sequences. The material sequenced was blood. These receptors originate from a human donor with ulcerative colitis or Crohn's disease, or a healthy co-twin of an affected twin (not recorded which).

The gene calls are TRBV7-2 and TRBJ2-7; the D gene TCRdb calls, TRBD1, cannot be checked with no DNA. The CDR3 sequence is 15 residues long. The germline V gene has CDR1 SGHTA and CDR2 FQGNSA. Here the CDR3 reads CASSSARTPEREQYF.

The chain employs TRBV6-5 and TRBJ2-7. Looked up from germline, CDR1 is MNHEY and CDR2 is SVGAGI. The CDR3 covers 13 residues. CDR3 sequence reads: CASSYSQEDEQYF.

The J gene is TRBJ2-3, the V gene TRBV12-5; no DNA is available, so the TRBD1 call from TCRdb remains unchecked. The CDR3 sequence is 14 residues long. CDR1 is LGHNT, CDR2 FRNRAP, per germline. CDR3 in amino acids: CASGTGDSTDTQYF.

CDR3 loop: CASSLAWSGGVFTDTQYF. The rearrangement links TRBV7-2 to TRBJ2-3; TCRdb selects TRBD2, and the lack of DNA leaves this call unchecked. The CDR3 is 18 residues long. Germline assignment: CDR1 SGHTA and CDR2 FQGNSA.

The gene calls are TRBV27 and TRBJ1-3; the D call from TCRdb, TRBD1, cannot be confirmed without DNA. Per the germline V gene, CDR1 is MNHEY and CDR2 is SMNVEV (reference sequence). The CDR3 sequence is 16 residues long. CDR3 amino acids: CASSRGPSPSGNTIYF.

This chain joins TRBV5-4 and TRBJ2-7; TCRdb reports TRBD1, a call that lacks DNA to check it against. In germline, CDR1 is SGHNT, CDR2 YYREEE (reference sequence). The CDR3 sequence is 15 residues long. The CDR3 spells CASSLEFSRAWEQYF.

The CDR3 here is CASSPAGVTDTQYF. This chain uses TRBV7-2 with TRBJ2-3; TCRdb outputs TRBD2, but without DNA this stays unchecked. This CDR3 contains 14 residues. The germline CDR1 and CDR2 sequences are SGHTA and FQGNSA.

This chain connects TRBV4-3 to TRBJ2-3. CDR3 length equals 14 residues. The germline V gene encodes CDR1 LGHNA and CDR2 YSLEER. CDR3 loop: CASSQGLGPDTQYF.

The CDR3 region is CASSSPGLAAIQETQYF. The V gene is TRBV7-3, the J gene TRBJ2-5; lacking DNA, the TRBD2 call made by TCRdb goes unchecked. The CDR3 runs to 17 residues. The germline gives CDR1 SGHTA, CDR2 FQGTGA.

V gene TRBV20-1 combines with J gene TRBJ2-7; TCRdb designates TRBD1, a call that cannot be tested without DNA. Germline CDR1 reads DFQATT; CDR2 reads SNEGSKA (reference sequence). The CDR3 is 16 residues long. CDR3 protein: CSARDTGRGVTYEQYF.

The chain has TRBV30 and TRBJ2-1. The CDR3 contains 11 residues. CDR1 is GTSNPN and CDR2 is SVGIG in the germline V gene (reference sequence). The CDR3: CAWSHKAKQFF. The entire variable domain, with the rest obtained from reference TRBV30 and TRBJ2-1, is as follows: SQTIHQWPATLVQPVGSPLSLECTVEGTSNPNLYWYRQAAGRGLQLLFYSVGIGQISSEVPQNLSASRPQDRQFILSSKKLLLSDSGFYLCAWSHKAKQFFGPGTRLTVL.

This chain uses TRBV11-3 with TRBJ2-3; there is no DNA to check the TCRdb D call of TRBD1. The CDR3 consists of 17 residues. Germline lookup yields CDR1 SGHNT and CDR2 YENEEA. The CDR3 reads CASSLAGPFEGTDTQYF.

The chain uses TRBV20-1 and TRBJ1-5. This CDR3 is built from 15 residues. Looked up from germline, CDR1 is DFQATT and CDR2 is SNEGSKA (reference sequence). The CDR3 sequence: CSARGGGRDSQPQHF.

This chain joins TRBV18 and TRBJ2-5. Germline loops: CDR1 KGHSH, CDR2 LQKENI. This CDR3 contains 15 residues. The CDR3 loop reads CASSPPGYHQETQYF. Together with reference TRBV18 and TRBJ2-5, the CDR3 gives the full variable domain: NAGVMQNPRHLVRRRGQEARLRCSPMKGHSHVYWYRQLPEEGLKFMVYLQKENIIDESGMPKERFSAEFPKEGPSILRIQQVVRGDSAAYFCASSPPGYHQETQYFGPGTRLLVL.

The chain joins TRBV15 to TRBJ2-1; TCRdb designates TRBD2, a call that cannot be tested without DNA. Germline V CDR1 and CDR2: LNHNV, YYDKDF (reference sequence). This CDR3 is 14 amino acids long. CDR3 loop: CATRRLAGDNEQFF.

This rearrangement joins TRBV5-1 to TRBJ2-5. Germline V CDR1 and CDR2: SGHRS, YFSETQ. The CDR3 length is 13 residues. Here the CDR3 reads CASSLSGSVTQYF. Using reference TRBV5-1 and TRBJ2-5 for the parts outside the CDR3, the full variable domain is KAGVTQTPRYLIKTRGQQVTLSCSPISGHRSVSWYQQTPGQGLQFLFEYFSETQRNKGNFPGRFSGRQFSNSRSEMNVSTLELGDSALYLCASSLSGSVTQYFGPGTRLLVL.

The chain combines TRBV7-2 with TRBJ1-1; without DNA, the TCRdb call of TRBD1 cannot be checked. CDR1 is SGHTA, CDR2 FQGNSA, per germline. There are 14 residues in the CDR3. The CDR3 region is CASSKGQGNTEAFF.

This rearrangement joins TRBV25-1 to TRBJ2-3; the D gene TCRdb calls, TRBD2, cannot be checked with no DNA. The CDR3 is 14 residues long. Germline lookup yields CDR1 MGHDK and CDR2 SYGVNS. This chain's CDR3 is CASRTAGPTDTQYF.

The V call is TRBV7-2, the J call TRBJ1-6; TCRdb lists TRBD1, though no DNA is available to test this call. Germline values: CDR1 SGHTA, CDR2 FQGNSA. The CDR3 is made up of 16 amino acids. CDR3 sequence reads: CASSLGTGFGYSPLHF.

J is TRBJ2-7 and V is TRBV12-3 or TRBV12-4; TCRdb designates TRBD1, a call that cannot be tested without DNA. This CDR3 comprises 13 residues. The CDR3 is CASSLSSWGQVFF.

The CDR3 spells CSARPPGGGNQPQHF. This chain links TRBV20-1 with TRBJ1-5; TCRdb picks TRBD1, but there is no DNA to check that call. Germline V lookup: CDR1 DFQATT, CDR2 SNEGSKA (reference sequence). This CDR3 spans 15 amino acids.